This T cell receptor (beta chain) was profiled in a study of T cell responses to AZD1222 COVID-19 vaccine. Study summary: Timing groups of about 4 and about 12 weeks for second doses were pooled.

With V trimmed by 7 bases and J by 5 bases, 8 bases remained unmatched. This CDR3 has 14 residues. Germline loops: CDR1 MDHEN, CDR2 SYDVKM. Comments on this clone: Its specificity is unknown.

Study-wide results and limits: Targets within unmutated variant regions were reportedly found for nearly half of spike-specific TCRs. The donor group comprised mostly white British people and more females; the analysis possibly underestimated clonal diversity.

The repertoire was sequenced with immunoSEQ multiplex PCR; TCRdb's copy has only in-frame clones and lacks some. The sample gives about 120,000 clones, approximately 90% of which show up once; roughly 8.4% is in the top ten. The chain combines TRBV28 with TRBJ1-5; 7 positions match TRBD1. The material was peripheral blood, obtained on day 0 of AZD1222 vaccination. This receptor was identified in an adult in good health. The chain's CDR3 is CASKNKRGHQPQHF. DNA of the CDR3: TGTGCCAGCAAGAATAAAAGGGGGCATCAGCCCCAGCATTTT.